The 32 T cell receptor beta chains below come from one sample, sequenced in a study of blood T cell repertoires in COVID-19. TCRdb's copy holds only in-frame clones and misses some; the assay was immunoSEQ multiplex PCR. The top ten clones hold roughly 7% of a sample with roughly 290,000 clones, approximately 92% of them seen once. Input material: peripheral blood. All receptors derive from a young woman with COVID-19, enrolled during active disease.

Comments on this clone: The junction does not match germline at one end; this may be a read error. This sequence joins TRBV12-3 or TRBV12-4 and TRBJ2-2, with D perhaps TRBD2 (7 bases). This CDR3 has 13 amino acids. This CDR3 is CASCFGGGGQLFF. CDR3 DNA sequence: TGTGCCAGCTGTTTCGGCGGGGGCGGGCAGCTGTTTTTT.

The chain couples TRBV30 to TRBJ2-7, with D tentatively TRBD2 (5 bases). V lost 0 bases and J lost 2, with 11 bases in between. There are 14 residues in the CDR3. Germline assignment: CDR1 GTSNPN and CDR2 SVGIG (reference sequence). The CDR3 sequence: CAWSVGGFTYEQYF. DNA of the CDR3: TGTGCCTGGAGTGTTGGCGGGTTTACCTACGAGCAGTACTTC.

V usage is TRBV29-1 and J usage is TRBJ2-7, with TRBD2 as a possible D gene (5 bases). V lost 2 bases to trimming and J lost 3 bases, with 11 bases between them. Germline CDR1 reads SQVTM; CDR2 reads ANQGSEA. The CDR3 has 13 residues. The CDR3 nucleotides are TGCAGCGTTGAACTCTGGGGAGACTACGAGCAGTACTTC. The encoded protein is CSVELWGDYEQYF.

The rearrangement links TRBV13 to TRBJ2-3; D gene uncertain. Germline CDR1 is PRHDT and CDR2 is FYEKMQ (reference sequence). The length of the CDR3 is 16 residues. The V gene lost 5 bases and the J gene lost 2 bases, with 17 bases spanning the gap. The CDR3 reads CASSPVTMSLTDTQYF. The CDR3, as DNA: TGTGCCAGCAGCCCTGTCACCATGAGCCTCACAGATACGCAGTATTTT. Together with reference TRBV13 and TRBJ2-3, the CDR3 gives the full variable domain: AAGVIQSPRHLIKEKRETATLKCYPIPRHDTVYWYQQGPGQDPQFLISFYEKMQSDKGSIPDRFSAQQFSDYHSELNMSSLELGDSALYFCASSPVTMSLTDTQYFGPGTRLTVL.

This clone has just one count. The chain combines TRBV5-6 with TRBJ2-1; weak D call: TRBD2 (6 bases). With 4 bases removed from V and 0 bases from J, the gap between germline ends came to 17 bases. The germline V gene has CDR1 SGHDT and CDR2 YYEEEE. CDR3 size: 17 residues. This chain's CDR3 is CASSPAGTLSSYNEQFF. CDR3 DNA sequence: TGTGCCAGCAGCCCGGCCGGGACTCTGAGCTCCTACAATGAGCAGTTCTTC.

This clone was recorded only once. The chain joins TRBV29-1 to TRBJ2-7; TRBD1 might be the D (6 bases). This CDR3 is built from 14 residues. Germline V gene data show CDR1 as SQVTM and CDR2 as ANQGSEA. V lost 4 bases and J lost 3, with 16 bases in between. The CDR3 DNA sequence: TGCAGCGTTGGGGGGCTAGGAAGTGTCTACGAGCAGTACTTC. It yields the protein CSVGGLGSVYEQYF.

The rearrangement joins TRBV7-9 to TRBJ1-5; a possible D gene is TRBD1 (5 bases). V lost 3 bases to trimming and J lost 2 bases, with 11 bases between them. The CDR3 extends over 15 amino acids. Germline values: CDR1 SEHNR, CDR2 FQNEAQ (reference sequence). CDR3 protein: CASSLAGKGNQPQHF. DNA for the CDR3: TGTGCCAGCAGCTTGGCAGGGAAGGGCAATCAGCCCCAGCATTTT.

This clone has only a few counts. The chain carries TRBV7-8 and TRBJ2-7; D is possibly TRBD1 (6 bases). Trimming took off 1 base at V and 2 bases at J, with 9 bases between the two ends. The CDR3 has 14 amino acids. Germline V gene sequence: CDR1 SGHVS, CDR2 FQNEAQ. The CDR3 DNA reads TGTGCCAGCAGCTTAGACAGGGCCCCCTACGAGCAGTACTTC. It yields the protein CASSLDRAPYEQYF.

This chain links TRBV9 with TRBJ1-1, with D possibly matching TRBD1 (6 bases). This CDR3 has 15 residues. Germline V gene lookup returns CDR1 SGDLS and CDR2 YYNGEE. Trimming pared 6 bases from V and 3 bases from J, leaving 18 bases between. This CDR3 is CASTPGVGLYTEAFF. Written as DNA, the CDR3 is TGTGCCAGCACCCCAGGGGTTGGGTTGTACACTGAAGCTTTCTTT. Filled out from reference TRBV9 and TRBJ1-1, the complete variable domain reads DSGVTQTPKHLITATGQRVTLRCSPRSGDLSVYWYQQSLDQGLQFLIQYYNGEERAKGNILERFSAQQFPDLHSELNLSSLELGDSALYFCASTPGVGLYTEAFFGQGTRLTVV.

The V gene is TRBV27, the J gene TRBJ1-1; D gene uncertain. The V and J ends lost 5 bases and 1 base respectively, with 8 bases between them. The CDR3 is 13 amino acids. The germline V gene encodes CDR1 MNHEY and CDR2 SMNVEV (reference sequence). The CDR3 bases are TGTGCCAGCAGTGAACAGACGAACACTGAAGCTTTCTTT. Encoded protein: CASSEQTNTEAFF.

The chain employs TRBV28 and TRBJ1-5; D not certain. CDR3 size: 16 residues. Trimming pared 7 bases from V and 1 base from J, leaving 17 bases between. The germline V gene encodes CDR1 MDHEN and CDR2 SYDVKM. Here the CDR3 DNA reads TGTGCCAGCACCCCCGTGGGGAGGCGCAGCAATCAGCCCCAGCATTTT. Residues: CASTPVGRRSNQPQHF.

The rearrangement uses TRBV6-6 and TRBJ1-4; 9 nucleotides agree with TRBD1. Germline V gene sequence: CDR1 MNHNY, CDR2 SVGAGI (reference sequence). The CDR3 spans 14 residues. The J segment lost 7 bases and the V segment lost 2 bases, leaving 2 bases of the junction unmatched. The CDR3 nucleotides read TGTGCCAGCAGTTACCGGGACAGGGTTGAAAAACTGTTTTTT. Translating gives CASSYRDRVEKLFF.

This chain joins TRBV10-2 and TRBJ2-7; D is unresolved. CDR3 length: 11 residues. CDR1 is WSHSY and CDR2 is SAAADI in the germline V gene. Trimming took 0 bases from V and 7 from J, leaving 4 bases between them. CDR3 nucleotide sequence: TGCGCCAGCAGTGAGTCTGAGGAGCAGTACTTC. It translates to CASSESEEQYF.

This clone qualifies as medium-sized. The rearrangement uses TRBV6-5 and TRBJ2-7; TRBD1 matches at 7 bases. J lost 6 bases, V lost 0 bases, and 5 bases had no gene match. This CDR3 is 14 amino acids long. Germline CDR1 is MNHEY and CDR2 is SVGAGI. The CDR3 DNA is TGTGCCAGCAGTTACTCGACAGGGACCGGCGAGCAGTACTTC. Translation gives CASSYSTGTGEQYF.

The chain employs TRBV6-5 and TRBJ1-5; TRBD1 is a possible D gene (5 bases). The CDR3 totals 15 residues. The germline gives CDR1 MNHEY, CDR2 SVGAGI. V was pared by 3 bases and J by 2 bases, with 11 bases between. The CDR3 nucleotides are TGTGCCAGCAGTTATGCGGGGACGGGCAATCAGCCCCAGCATTTT. Its protein is CASSYAGTGNQPQHF.

The chain combines TRBV7-9 with TRBJ2-7, with TRBD2 identical over 10 bases. Losses at the gene ends were 5 bases for V and 6 bases for J; bases not matched to a gene: 7. The CDR3 has 14 amino acids. The germline V gene encodes CDR1 SEHNR and CDR2 FQNEAQ (reference sequence). The CDR3 loop is CASSPLAGDGEQYF. The CDR3 DNA follows: TGTGCCAGCAGCCCGCTAGCGGGAGACGGCGAGCAGTACTTC.

Of note for this clone: This CDR3 is also generated by other DNA sequences in the sample. The chain recombines TRBV5-1 with TRBJ2-7, with 8 positions matching TRBD1. Unmatched junction bases numbered 3, after V lost 0 bases and J lost 1 base. The length of the CDR3 is 15 residues. CDR1 is SGHRS and CDR2 is YFSETQ in the germline V gene. CDR3 in amino acids: CASSLGQGASYEQYF. The CDR3 DNA reads TGCGCCAGCAGCTTGGGGCAGGGGGCTTCCTACGAGCAGTACTTC.

The chain has TRBV2 and TRBJ2-7; 7 nucleotides align to TRBD1. V was pared by 8 bases and J by 0 bases, with 4 bases of the junction left unmatched. The CDR3 runs to 13 residues. Germline V gene lookup returns CDR1 SNHLY and CDR2 FYNNEI. DNA for the CDR3: TGTGCCAGCGACGACAGGGTCTCCTACGAGCAGTACTTC. Encoded protein: CASDDRVSYEQYF.

This clone was found a few times. This chain joins TRBV5-1 and TRBJ2-7, with 9 positions matching TRBD1. Per germline, CDR1 SGHRS and CDR2 YFSETQ. The CDR3 consists of 18 residues. The V gene end was trimmed by 0 bases and the J gene end by 2 bases; junction bases not matched to a gene: 12. CDR3 sequence (DNA): TGCGCCAGCAGCTTGGCCTCTCACCTGGGACAGGGAGCCTACGAGCAGTACTTC. The encoded protein is CASSLASHLGQGAYEQYF.

The chain joins TRBV4-1 to TRBJ1-2, with no clear D. The CDR3 is 15 residues long. V was trimmed by 2 bases and J by 9 bases, leaving 19 bases between them. Germline loops: CDR1 MGHRA, CDR2 YSYEKL. This CDR3 reads CASSQSFRGSVSYTF. The CDR3 nucleotides are TGCGCCAGCAGCCAATCCTTCCGAGGGTCCGTGAGCTACACCTTC.

This chain connects TRBV6-5 to TRBJ1-5; no definite D call. Germline CDR1 and CDR2: MNHEY and SVGAGI. CDR3 length: 14 amino acids. V was clipped by 6 bases and J by 0 bases, with 9 bases between them. Here the CDR3 reads CASSARGSNQPQHF. DNA of the CDR3: TGTGCCAGCAGCGCGCGTGGTAGCAATCAGCCCCAGCATTTT.

The V gene is TRBV5-1, the J gene TRBJ1-1, with 8 bases matching TRBD1. CDR1 is SGHRS, CDR2 YFSETQ, per germline. The CDR3 has 16 residues. J was trimmed by 4 bases and V by 0 bases; bases with no gene match: 8. CDR3 bases: TGCGCCAGCAGCTTGGCCCAGGGGGCGATAAGCACTGAAGCTTTCTTT. Protein product: CASSLAQGAISTEAFF.

The chain has TRBV18 and TRBJ2-7; 10 bases are shared with TRBD2. The CDR3 is 15 amino acids. Per germline, CDR1 KGHSH and CDR2 LQKENI. Trimming at V came to 3 bases and at J to 2 bases, leaving 4 bases not matched to a gene. For the CDR3, the DNA is TGTGCCAGCTCACCCGGCCTAGCGGGAGCCTACGAGCAGTACTTC. Protein: CASSPGLAGAYEQYF.

The rearrangement uses TRBV28 and TRBJ1-3; no clear D. Germline V gene data show CDR1 as MDHEN and CDR2 as SYDVKM. CDR3 length: 15 residues. V lost 5 bases to trimming and J lost 0 bases, with 11 bases between them. The CDR3 DNA reads TGTGCCAGCAGTGAGACTTTTTCCTCTGGAAACACCATATATTTT. Encoded protein: CASSETFSSGNTIYF.

This chain connects TRBV9 to TRBJ1-6; 7 nucleotides match TRBD1. Germline CDR1 reads SGDLS; CDR2 reads YYNGEE. J lost 0 bases, V lost 4 bases, and 10 bases had no gene match. The CDR3 has 18 residues. CDR3 sequence (DNA): TGTGCCAGCAGCTTTTCGGACAGGACGAGCTCCTATAATTCACCCCTCCACTTT. Translating it yields CASSFSDRTSSYNSPLHF.

CDR3 nucleotides: TGTGCCAGCTCAGCGGACAGGGGCCTTGGCGGGGAGCTGTTTTTT. Translating it yields CASSADRGLGGELFF. V is TRBV18 and J is TRBJ2-2, with 9 bases fitting TRBD1. J gave up 7 bases and V 5 bases, and 8 bases lay outside the gene matches. The CDR3 spans 15 residues. Germline assignment: CDR1 KGHSH and CDR2 LQKENI.

The genes are TRBV7-2 and TRBJ2-7, with D possibly being TRBD1 (5 bases). Trimming cost V 5 bases and J 0 bases, with 11 bases left between them. Germline loops: CDR1 SGHTA, CDR2 FQGNSA. The CDR3 runs 14 residues. DNA for the CDR3: TGTGCCAGCAGCCTGGGGCTCAGCTCCTACGAGCAGTACTTC. It is translated as CASSLGLSSYEQYF. Full variable domain (remainder filled in from reference TRBV7-2 and TRBJ2-7): GAGVSQSPSNKVTEKGKDVELRCDPISGHTALYWYRQSLGQGLEFLIYFQGNSAPDKSGLPSDRFSAERTGGSVSTLTIQRTQQEDSAVYLCASSLGLSSYEQYFGPGTRLTVT.

This clone was detected once. This chain uses TRBV2 with TRBJ2-5; 10 bases agree with TRBD2. J gave up 5 bases and V 10 bases, and 10 bases lay outside the gene matches. CDR1 SNHLY and CDR2 FYNNEI come from the germline V gene. The CDR3 spans 14 residues. The chain's CDR3 is CATLTQREGETQYF. CDR3 bases: TGTGCCACCCTGACCCAGCGGGAGGGGGAGACCCAGTACTTC.

Notes on this clone: The identical CDR3 is also encoded by other nucleotide sequences in the sample. The chain joins TRBV9 to TRBJ2-7; TRBD2 aligns across 11 bases. Germline CDR1 reads SGDLS; CDR2 reads YYNGEE. V was clipped by 2 bases and J by 3 bases; unmatched bases: 1. The CDR3 extends over 14 amino acids. The CDR3 protein is CASSVTSGSYEQYF. The CDR3 nucleotides are TGTGCCAGCAGCGTCACTAGCGGGAGCTACGAGCAGTACTTC.

In its sample, this clone was seen once. The rearrangement joins TRBV6-1 to TRBJ2-7; 8 nucleotides agree with TRBD1. Germline assignment: CDR1 MNHNS and CDR2 SASEGT. The CDR3 sequence is 13 residues long. The J segment lost 5 bases and the V segment lost 3 bases, leaving 3 bases of the junction unmatched. CDR3 coding DNA: TGTGCCAGCAGTGACAGGGGGCGCCACGAGCAGTACTTC. This translates into CASSDRGRHEQYF.

The gene calls are TRBV6-1 and TRBJ2-3; TRBD2 matches 8 bases. V was pared by 4 bases and J by 5 bases, with 14 bases of the junction left unmatched. CDR3 length: 17 amino acids. Germline-derived CDR1 and CDR2 are MNHNS and SASEGT. The CDR3 loop reads CASSVPGAGGLGDTQYF. CDR3 in DNA: TGTGCCAGCAGTGTCCCGGGGGCGGGAGGCCTTGGAGATACGCAGTATTTT.

The chain employs TRBV7-6 and TRBJ2-7; TRBD2 agrees at 14 bases. This CDR3 comprises 16 residues. The trim removed 5 bases at V and 0 bases at J, leaving 3 bases unmatched. Per germline, CDR1 SGHVS and CDR2 FNYEAQ. The CDR3 DNA sequence: TGTGCCAGCAGCCCGGGGACTAGCGGGGGCTCCTACGAGCAGTACTTC. Its protein product is CASSPGTSGGSYEQYF.